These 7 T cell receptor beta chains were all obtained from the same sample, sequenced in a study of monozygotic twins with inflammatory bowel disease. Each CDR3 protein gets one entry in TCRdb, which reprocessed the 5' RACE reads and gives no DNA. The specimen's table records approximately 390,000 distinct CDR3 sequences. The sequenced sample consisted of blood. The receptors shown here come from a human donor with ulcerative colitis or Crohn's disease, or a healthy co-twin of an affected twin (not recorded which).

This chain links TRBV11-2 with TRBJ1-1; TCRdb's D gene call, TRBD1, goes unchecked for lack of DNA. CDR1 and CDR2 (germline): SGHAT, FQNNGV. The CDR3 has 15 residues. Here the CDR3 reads CASSLRDRQYTEAFF.

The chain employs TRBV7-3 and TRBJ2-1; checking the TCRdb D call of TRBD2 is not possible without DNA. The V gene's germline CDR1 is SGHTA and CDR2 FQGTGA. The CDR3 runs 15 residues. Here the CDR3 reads CASSSGREVGYEQFF.

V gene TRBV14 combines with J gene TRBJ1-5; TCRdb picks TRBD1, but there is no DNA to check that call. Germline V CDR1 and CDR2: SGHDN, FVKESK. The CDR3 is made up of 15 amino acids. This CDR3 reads CAPVPDLYSNQPQHF.

The CDR3: CASSGTNTGELFF. V usage is TRBV6-1 and J usage is TRBJ2-2. Germline CDR1 is MNHNS and CDR2 is SASEGT. This CDR3 is built from 13 residues.

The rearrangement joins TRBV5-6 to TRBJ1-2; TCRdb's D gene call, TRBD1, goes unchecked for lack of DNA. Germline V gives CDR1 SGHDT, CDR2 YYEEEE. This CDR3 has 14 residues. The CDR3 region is CASLSRGLQMEGTF.

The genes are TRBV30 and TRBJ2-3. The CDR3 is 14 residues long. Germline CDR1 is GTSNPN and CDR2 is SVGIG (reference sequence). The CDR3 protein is CAWSPQWVGDTQYF.

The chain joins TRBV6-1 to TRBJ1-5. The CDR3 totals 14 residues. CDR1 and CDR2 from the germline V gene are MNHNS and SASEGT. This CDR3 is CASCGRDRNQPQHF.